What follows is one TCR beta chain and its context. Its antigen is undetermined. The sample is drawn from a study of shared clonotypes between healthy human individuals. Overall study findings and caveats: The study sampled only blood, and tissue repertoires likely differ.

Sorted-subset replicate PCRs used approximately 200 ng of genomic DNA. This amount corresponded to some 30,000 T cell genomes. The repertoire was sequenced with immunoSEQ multiplex PCR; TCRdb's copy has only in-frame clones and lacks some. The table has millions of clones, 90% to 95% seen once; the top ten hold more than 0.12%. V was clipped by 5 bases and J by 3 bases, with 11 bases between them. This CDR3 contains 13 residues. Germline-derived CDR1 and CDR2 are SGHTA and FQGNSA. The sequence came from a young man in good health. The source material was naive CD4+ T cells sorted from blood. Subset here: CD45RA+ positively selected. The chain links TRBV7-2 to TRBJ2-7; perhaps D is TRBD1 or TRBD2 (7 bases each). This CDR3 is CASSRRGGYEQYF. The DNA of the CDR3 is TGTGCCAGCAGCCGCAGGGGGGGCTACGAGCAGTACTTC. Full variable domain (outside the CDR3, taken from reference TRBV7-2 and TRBJ2-7): GAGVSQSPSNKVTEKGKDVELRCDPISGHTALYWYRQSLGQGLEFLIYFQGNSAPDKSGLPSDRFSAERTGGSVSTLTIQRTQQEDSAVYLCASSRRGGYEQYFGPGTRLTVT.